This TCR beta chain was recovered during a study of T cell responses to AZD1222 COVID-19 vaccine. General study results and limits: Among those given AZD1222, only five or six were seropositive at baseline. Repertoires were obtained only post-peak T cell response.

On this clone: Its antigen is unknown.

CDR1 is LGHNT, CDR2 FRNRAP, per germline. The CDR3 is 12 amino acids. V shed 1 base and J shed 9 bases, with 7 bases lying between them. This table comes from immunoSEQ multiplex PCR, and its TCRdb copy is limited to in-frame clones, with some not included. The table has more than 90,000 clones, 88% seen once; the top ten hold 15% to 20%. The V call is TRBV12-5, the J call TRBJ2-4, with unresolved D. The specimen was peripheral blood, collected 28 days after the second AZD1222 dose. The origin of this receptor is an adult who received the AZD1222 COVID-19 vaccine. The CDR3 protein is CASGLEERIQYF. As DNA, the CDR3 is TGTGCTAGTGGTTTGGAGGAGCGCATTCAGTACTTC. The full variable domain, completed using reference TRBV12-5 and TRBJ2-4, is DARVTQTPRHKVTEMGQEVTMRCQPILGHNTVFWYRQTMMQGLELLAYFRNRAPLDDSGMPKDRFSAEMPDATLATLKIQPSEPRDSAVYFCASGLEERIQYFGAGTRLSVL.